These 30 T cell receptor beta chains came from one sample sequenced in a study of post-analysis software for immune sequencing data. Study-wide results and caveats: A few TRBV segments, TRBV5-6, TRBV5-1 and TRBV20-1 among them, were found more frequent in patients than controls.

These receptors' antigens are unknown. Presence of unique molecular identifiers characterized the TCR beta cDNA libraries. TCRdb reprocessed the PCR reads with MiXCR, giving one entry per CDR3 protein. This sample has under 200,000 distinct CDR3 sequences; roughly 28% occur once, and the top ten carry more than 3%. The sequenced material came from blood. The receptors here all came from a girl aged 2 to 17 with multiple sclerosis.

This clonotype was seen more than once but under ten times. V gene TRBV6-1 combines with J gene TRBJ2-1; 11 bases map to TRBD2. CDR1 and CDR2 from the germline V gene are MNHNS and SASEGT. V lost 6 bases, J lost 4 bases, and 14 bases stayed unmatched. This CDR3 region has 18 residues. CDR3 coding DNA: TGTGCCAGCAGCCTCCGAAATGCCCTAGCGGGGGGATACAATGAGCAGTTCTTC. Residues: CASSLRNALAGGYNEQFF.

In this sample, this clonotype turned up once. This chain uses TRBV7-9 with TRBJ1-1; D remains unclear. V shed 1 base and J shed 6 bases, with 6 bases lying between them. The CDR3 loop spans 12 amino acids. Germline V gene lookup returns CDR1 SEHNR and CDR2 FQNEAQ (reference sequence). The CDR3 coding sequence is TGTGCCAGCAGCTTAGACGTTCCTGAAGCTTTCTTT. Translating gives CASSLDVPEAFF.

The count of this clonotype is one. V usage is TRBV27 and J usage is TRBJ1-4; weak D call: TRBD1 (6 bases). This CDR3 comprises 15 residues. Trimming removed 5 bases at V and 0 bases at J, with 10 bases between. The germline V gene has CDR1 MNHEY and CDR2 SMNVEV (reference sequence). CDR3 in DNA: TGTGCCAGCAGTGCCTACAGGGCAACTAATGAAAAACTGTTTTTT. This sequence encodes CASSAYRATNEKLFF. Variable domain in full (rest from reference TRBV27 and TRBJ1-4): EAQVTQNPRYLITVTGKKLTVTCSQNMNHEYMSWYRQDPGLGLRQIYYSMNVEVTDKGDVPEGYKVSRKEKRNFPLILESPSPNQTSLYFCASSAYRATNEKLFFGSGTQLSVL.

A word on this clonotype: This may be a read error: a much more frequent sequence differs by one nucleotide. The rearrangement joins TRBV5-1 to TRBJ2-7; tentatively, D is TRBD1 (5 bases). The germline gives CDR1 SGHRS, CDR2 YFSETQ. This CDR3 is 15 amino acids long. The chain's CDR3 is CTSSLATGATYEQYF. DNA for the CDR3: TGCACCAGCAGCTTGGCTACAGGAGCCACCTACGAGCAGTACTTC.

This clonotype was seen just once. The chain recombines TRBV30 with TRBJ2-1; 11 bases agree with TRBD1. This CDR3 is built from 16 residues. V gave up 7 bases and J gave up 8 bases; unmatched junction bases: 16. Germline values: CDR1 GTSNPN, CDR2 SVGIG (reference sequence). The CDR3: CASSRGAWTGGDEQFF. The CDR3 nucleotides read TGTGCCTCATCCCGGGGGGCTTGGACAGGGGGCGATGAGCAGTTCTTC.

Concerning this clonotype itself: Given a much more abundant clone one base away, this may be a read error. The chain links TRBV20-1 to TRBJ1-2; 7 bases are a match to TRBD1. The ends lost 3 bases at V and 7 bases at J; junction bases unmatched: 8. CDR1 and CDR2 (germline): DFQATT, SNEGSKA (reference sequence). This CDR3 spans 13 amino acids. The chain's CDR3 is CSARPTGEPGYTF. The CDR3 DNA reads as TGCAGTGCTAGGCCCACAGGGGAGCCTGGCTACACCTTC.

In this sample, this clonotype turned up a few times. The chain employs TRBV6-1 and TRBJ1-1, with TRBD1 identical over 7 bases. Trimming removed 2 bases from V and 5 bases from J; junction bases left unmatched: 8. CDR1 and CDR2 from the germline V gene are MNHNS and SASEGT. The CDR3 has 15 residues. CDR3: CASSEFAGGRTEAFF. The CDR3 coding sequence is TGTGCCAGCAGTGAATTCGCAGGGGGACGGACTGAAGCTTTCTTT.

This clonotype appeared many times. The chain carries TRBV9 and TRBJ2-7; no reliable D call. Trimming cost V 1 base and J 6 bases, with 11 bases left between them. The CDR3 totals 13 residues. Germline values: CDR1 SGDLS, CDR2 YYNGEE. CDR3 sequence reads: CASSVYSVGEQYF. The CDR3 DNA reads TGTGCCAGCAGCGTATACTCGGTTGGCGAGCAGTACTTC.

The rearrangement uses TRBV11-1 and TRBJ2-1; 9 bases fit TRBD2. CDR3 size: 16 residues. V dropped 4 bases and J dropped 2; count of bases not matched to a gene: 6. Per germline, CDR1 SGHAT and CDR2 FQDESV (reference sequence). DNA for the CDR3: TGTGCCAGCAGCTACGGTAGCGGGGGAACCTACAATGAGCAGTTCTTC. It codes for CASSYGSGGTYNEQFF.

The chain couples TRBV4-2 to TRBJ1-4, with D possibly matching TRBD1 (5 bases). The germline V gene has CDR1 LGHNA and CDR2 YNFKEQ. Trimming cost V 0 bases and J 5 bases, with 13 bases left between them. This CDR3 has 16 amino acids. The CDR3: CASSQDKDRGNEKLFF. The DNA of the CDR3 is TGTGCCAGCAGCCAAGATAAGGACCGGGGGAATGAAAAACTGTTTTTT.

A remark on this clonotype: This may be a read error, as it is one base from a much larger clone. The J gene is TRBJ1-5, the V gene TRBV20-1; D uncertain. Germline CDR1 is DFQATT and CDR2 is SNEGSKA (reference sequence). V lost 0 bases, J lost 2 bases, and 14 bases lay in between. This CDR3 contains 16 residues. In nucleotides, the CDR3 is TGCAGTGCTAGAGATCCGCGGTTGGGAGGCAATCAGCCCCAGCATTTT. Translated, it gives CSARDPRLGGNQPQHF.

This clonotype was counted ten times or more. The chain couples TRBV3-1 to TRBJ2-7, with D perhaps matching TRBD1 or TRBD2 (5 bases each). The germline CDR1 and CDR2 sequences are LGHDT and YNNKEL (reference sequence). This CDR3 is 16 amino acids long. Trimming shortened V by 1 base and J by 5 bases, and 18 bases separated the two germline ends. CDR3 bases: TGTGCCAGCAGCCAAGCTTGGGGGAGTCAGGTCGACGAGCAGTACTTC. Protein: CASSQAWGSQVDEQYF.

The chain is built from TRBV12-3 or TRBV12-4 and TRBJ1-2; D remains unclear. V lost 5 bases and J lost 7, with 17 bases in between. The CDR3 is made up of 14 amino acids. CDR3 nucleotides: TGTGCCAGCAGTGCTCGGGCAGTAGTGGGTGGCTACACCTTC. Translated, it gives CASSARAVVGGYTF.

This clonotype was recorded at least ten times. V and J are TRBV6-5 and TRBJ2-1; TRBD1 agrees at 8 bases. Trimming at V came to 5 bases and at J to 14 bases, leaving 11 bases not matched to a gene. Germline V gene data show CDR1 as MNHEY and CDR2 as SVGAGI. This CDR3 contains 13 residues. In DNA, the CDR3 is TGTGCCAGCAGTCTACCGGGACAGGCTTCTAAGTTCTTC. This encodes CASSLPGQASKFF.

This clonotype showed up just once. One base away lies a much larger clone, so this may be a sequencing read error. The rearrangement uses TRBV2 and TRBJ2-7; unclear D gene. Germline V gene data show CDR1 as SNHLY and CDR2 as FYNNEI. Trimming pared 6 bases from V and 3 bases from J, leaving 6 bases between. There are 11 residues in the CDR3. CDR3 sequence (DNA): TGTGCCAGCAGCGACGTCTACGAGCAGTACTTC. Translated: CASSDVYEQYF.

The V gene is TRBV29-1, the J gene TRBJ2-1, with a weak D call TRBD2 (5 bases). V was cut by 5 bases and J by 0 bases, with 8 bases left in between. The V gene's germline CDR1 is SQVTM and CDR2 ANQGSEA. The CDR3 has 13 residues. CDR3 sequence reads: CSVSGSSYNEQFF. The DNA for the CDR3 is TGCAGCGTTAGCGGAAGCTCCTACAATGAGCAGTTCTTC.

This clonotype was seen repeatedly, ten times or more. The DNA of the CDR3 is TGTGCCATCCAAGGGGGCAGTTCCCACGAGCAGTACTTC. It translates to CAIQGGSSHEQYF. The chain has TRBV10-3 and TRBJ2-7; TRBD1 aligns across 7 bases. This CDR3 spans 13 amino acids. CDR1 is ENHRY and CDR2 is SYGVKD in the germline V gene. J gave up 5 bases and V 8 bases, and 9 bases lay outside the gene matches.

The CDR3 sequence: CASSQGFGCSYF. The CDR3 coding sequence is TGCGCCAGCAGCCAAGGCTTCGGATGTTCCTACTTC. This chain joins TRBV4-1 and TRBJ2-4; no definite D call. Looked up from germline, CDR1 is MGHRA and CDR2 is YSYEKL. Trimming left V 1 base short and J 16 bases short, with 14 bases between. This CDR3 has 12 amino acids.

The V and J genes are TRBV24-1 and TRBJ2-6; no clear D. Looked up from germline, CDR1 is KGHDR and CDR2 is SFDVKD. V was cut by 1 base and J by 0 bases, with 6 bases left in between. There are 16 residues in the CDR3. CDR3 loop: CATSDLNGSGANVLTF. CDR3 nucleotide sequence: TGTGCCACCAGTGATTTAAACGGCTCTGGGGCCAACGTCCTGACTTTC.

The table lists this clonotype with a few counts. The genes are TRBV27 and TRBJ1-1; unclear D gene. This CDR3 has 16 amino acids. The V and J ends lost 5 bases and 1 base respectively, with 17 bases between them. The germline V gene encodes CDR1 MNHEY and CDR2 SMNVEV (reference sequence). The CDR3 reads CASSPQEWVGNTEAFF. Here the CDR3 DNA reads TGTGCCAGCAGTCCCCAGGAGTGGGTCGGGAACACTGAAGCTTTCTTT.

This clonotype was picked up a small number of times. The chain carries TRBV5-1 and TRBJ2-1; D not resolved. V dropped 0 bases and J dropped 5 bases, with 6 bases sitting between them. The CDR3 has 13 amino acids. CDR1 is SGHRS, CDR2 YFSETQ, per germline. The CDR3, as DNA: TGCGCCAGCAGCTTGGTGACCAACAATGAGCAGTTCTTC. Translation: CASSLVTNNEQFF.

In this sample, this clonotype turned up many times. This chain links TRBV20-1 with TRBJ2-1, with D tentatively TRBD1 (5 bases). CDR1 and CDR2 (germline): DFQATT, SNEGSKA (reference sequence). V lost 3 bases and J 10 bases, leaving 25 bases between the germline ends. The CDR3 consists of 16 residues. As DNA, the CDR3 is TGCAGTGCTAGTATCCCGACAGCCCCCAGGCAAGGGGAGCAGTTCTTC. Its protein product is CSASIPTAPRQGEQFF.

CDR3 region: CASRRGTGSSYNEQYF. CDR3 DNA sequence: TGCGCCAGCAGACGCGGGACAGGCAGCTCCTACAATGAGCAGTACTTC. The rearrangement joins TRBV5-1 to TRBJ2-1; 8 bases line up with TRBD1. Near its end, the DNA agrees better with TRBJ2-7, so the J call may be wrong. Looked up from germline, CDR1 is SGHRS and CDR2 is YFSETQ. This CDR3 spans 16 amino acids.

A single count supports this clonotype. A much larger clone sits a single nucleotide away, making a read error possible. This chain connects TRBV7-6 to TRBJ2-1; D may be TRBD1 (6 bases). The J call may be incorrect, as the DNA end agrees better with TRBJ2-7. There are 15 residues in the CDR3. CDR1 and CDR2 (germline): SGHVS, FNYEAQ. The CDR3 DNA reads as TGTGCCAGCAGCGAGGGGGTGGGCTCCTACAATGAGCAGTACTTC. Protein product: CASSEGVGSYNEQYF.

This clonotype was observed a few times. CDR3 DNA sequence: TGTGCCAGCAGCTCCGACAGGGCGAGGCAGCCCCAGCATTTT. Residues: CASSSDRARQPQHF. V is TRBV7-2 and J is TRBJ1-5; the match to TRBD1 covers 7 bases. CDR3 length equals 14 residues. Losses at the gene ends were 4 bases for V and 7 bases for J; bases not matched to a gene: 7. CDR1 is SGHTA and CDR2 is FQGNSA in the germline V gene.

Concerning this clonotype itself: An end of the junction differs from the germline gene, which may be a read error. V gene TRBV10-3 combines with J gene TRBJ2-7; maybe TRBD1 (5 bases). The germline CDR1 and CDR2 sequences are ENHRY and SYGVKD. CDR3 length equals 15 residues. CDR3 protein: CVISELVGRAYEQYF. CDR3 bases: TGTGTCATCAGTGAGTTGGTAGGCAGGGCCTACGAGCAGTACTTC.

As for this clonotype: This sequence may be a read error, since a much larger clone differs from it by one base. The CDR3 coding sequence is TGCAGCGTTGCTTGGACGCTCTGCGAGCAGTACTTC. Translation gives CSVAWTLCEQYF. The rearrangement uses TRBV29-1 and TRBJ2-7; no firm D call. V shed 4 bases and J shed 6 bases, with 13 bases lying between them. CDR1 is SQVTM and CDR2 is ANQGSEA in the germline V gene. This CDR3 has 12 residues.

This clonotype was picked up many times. This chain uses TRBV29-1 with TRBJ1-4; no clear D. Germline loops: CDR1 SQVTM, CDR2 ANQGSEA. Trimming pared 4 bases from V and 0 bases from J, leaving 9 bases between. CDR3 size: 14 residues. The CDR3 sequence: CSVGSSPTNEKLFF. The CDR3 coding sequence is TGCAGCGTTGGGTCTTCCCCAACTAATGAAAAACTGTTTTTT.

In this sample, this clonotype turned up a few times. The rearrangement joins TRBV10-3 to TRBJ1-5, with a tentative D call TRBD1 (6 bases). The germline CDR1 and CDR2 sequences are ENHRY and SYGVKD. CDR3 length: 14 residues. The ends were cut back, 2 bases at V and 5 bases at J, with 10 bases in the middle. The CDR3 loop is CAISEVGGDQPQHF. The CDR3 bases are TGTGCCATCAGTGAGGTAGGGGGGGATCAGCCCCAGCATTTT.

In the case of this clonotype: Possible read error: a much larger clone is one base away. The chain uses TRBV29-1 and TRBJ2-1; 7 bases align to TRBD1. Germline lookup yields CDR1 SQVTM and CDR2 ANQGSEA. CDR3 length: 13 amino acids. Trimming cost V 5 bases and J 1 base; bases outside gene matches: 2. CDR3 nucleotides: TGCAGCGTTATCAGGGGGTCCTACAATGAGCAGTTCTTC. The encoded protein is CSVIRGSYNEQFF.